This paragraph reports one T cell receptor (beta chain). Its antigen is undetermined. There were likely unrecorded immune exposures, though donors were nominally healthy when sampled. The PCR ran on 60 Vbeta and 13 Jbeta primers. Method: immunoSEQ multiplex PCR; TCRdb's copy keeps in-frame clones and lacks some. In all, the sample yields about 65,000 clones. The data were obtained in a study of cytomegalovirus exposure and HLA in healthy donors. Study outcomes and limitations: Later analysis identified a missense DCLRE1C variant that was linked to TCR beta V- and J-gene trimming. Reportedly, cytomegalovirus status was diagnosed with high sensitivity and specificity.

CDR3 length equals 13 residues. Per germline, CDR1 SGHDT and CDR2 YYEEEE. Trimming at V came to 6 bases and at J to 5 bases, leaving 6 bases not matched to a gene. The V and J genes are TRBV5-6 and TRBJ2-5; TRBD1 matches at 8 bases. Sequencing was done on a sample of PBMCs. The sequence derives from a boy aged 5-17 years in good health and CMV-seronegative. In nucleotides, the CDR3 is TGTGCCAGCACTAAACAGGGGGGCGAGACCCAGTACTTC. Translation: CASTKQGGETQYF.